One and the same sample provided the 18 T cell receptor beta chains below, sequenced in a study of blood T cell repertoires in COVID-19. Profiling relied on immunoSEQ multiplex PCR, and the TCRdb table lists in-frame clones only, not all of them. The repertoire holds fewer than 65,000 clones, with almost 85% as singletons. The sample consisted of peripheral blood. The source of these receptors is a man in his fifties or sixties with acute or convalescent COVID-19.

Only a few counts were recorded for this clone. The chain uses TRBV18 and TRBJ1-3; 10 nucleotides line up with TRBD1. The CDR3 extends over 17 amino acids. The junction had 8 bases not matched to a gene; V was cut back by 6 bases and J by 0 bases. CDR1 and CDR2 from the germline V gene are KGHSH and LQKENI. CDR3 coding DNA: TGTGCCAGCTCGCCGGGACAGGGGCTCCTCTCTGGAAACACCATATATTTT. It encodes CASSPGQGLLSGNTIYF.

The chain carries TRBV27 and TRBJ2-3; 14 bases are a match to TRBD2. This CDR3 has 16 residues. The V segment lost 4 bases and the J segment 5 bases; nucleotides outside the gene matches: 5. Germline loops: CDR1 MNHEY, CDR2 SMNVEV (reference sequence). Written as DNA, the CDR3 is TGTGCCAGCAGTTCCCGACTAGCGGGGGGGGTAGATACGCAGTATTTT. This gives the protein CASSSRLAGGVDTQYF.

V usage is TRBV6-5 and J usage is TRBJ1-2; TRBD1 is a possible D gene (5 bases). Per the germline V gene, CDR1 is MNHEY and CDR2 is SVGAGI. The CDR3 extends over 15 amino acids. The ends were cut back, 6 bases at V and 0 bases at J, with 14 bases in the middle. CDR3 DNA sequence: TGTGCCAGCAGATTTATGACAGTAGCTAACTATGGCTACACCTTC. Protein: CASRFMTVANYGYTF.

This clone was seen a handful of times. The chain carries TRBV5-1 and TRBJ2-7, with D perhaps TRBD2 (6 bases). Per the germline V gene, CDR1 is SGHRS and CDR2 is YFSETQ. Trimming took off 2 bases at V and 3 bases at J, with 18 bases between the two ends. There are 16 residues in the CDR3. In DNA, the CDR3 is TGCGCCAGCAGCTTCTCGTCTAGCAGGGACTTCTACGAGCAGTACTTC. It yields the protein CASSFSSSRDFYEQYF.

This sequence joins TRBV28 and TRBJ1-5, with D possibly matching TRBD1 (5 bases). The germline gives CDR1 MDHEN, CDR2 SYDVKM. V lost 5 bases, J lost 7 bases, and 15 bases lay in between. CDR3 length: 14 residues. Written as DNA, the CDR3 is TGTGCCAGCAGTCCACCTGACAGCTTACAGCCCCAGCATTTT. It encodes CASSPPDSLQPQHF. The variable domain in full, with the rest retrieved from reference TRBV28 and TRBJ1-5, is DVKVTQSSRYLVKRTGEKVFLECVQDMDHENMFWYRQDPGLGLRLIYFSYDVKMKEKGDIPEGYSVSREKKERFSLILESASTNQTSMYLCASSPPDSLQPQHFGDGTRLSIL.

The V gene is TRBV18, the J gene TRBJ1-2; D might be TRBD1 (6 bases). V lost 6 bases, J lost 3 bases, and 20 bases lay in between. CDR3 length equals 16 residues. Germline CDR1 is KGHSH and CDR2 is LQKENI. In DNA, the CDR3 is TGTGCCAGCTCCCCAAAGATGCAGGGGATTGACTATGGCTACACCTTC. This sequence encodes CASSPKMQGIDYGYTF.

This CDR3 is CASSGQSTSGNTIYF. In nucleotides, the CDR3 is TGTGCCAGCTCAGGACAGTCGACCTCTGGAAACACCATATATTTT. The gene calls are TRBV5-6 and TRBJ1-3; weak D call: TRBD1 (6 bases). The V end lost 7 bases, the J end lost 0 bases, and 14 bases lay between the germline ends. This CDR3 has 15 residues. Looked up from germline, CDR1 is SGHDT and CDR2 is YYEEEE.

The CDR3 nucleotides read TGTGCCAGCGATAGAGCAGGGGGCGACTATGGCTACACCTTC. Translated: CASDRAGGDYGYTF. The gene calls are TRBV2 and TRBJ1-2; 8 bases line up with TRBD1. CDR1 is SNHLY and CDR2 is FYNNEI in the germline V gene. V dropped 8 bases and J dropped 3; count of bases not matched to a gene: 8. CDR3 length equals 14 residues.

This sequence joins TRBV7-8 and TRBJ2-7; TRBD2 is a possible D gene (6 bases). Between the trimmed V and J ends, which lost 2 bases and 5 bases, there was a span of 22 bases. There are 17 residues in the CDR3. Germline V gene lookup returns CDR1 SGHVS and CDR2 FQNEAQ. Written as DNA, the CDR3 is TGTGCCAGCAGCTTAAAGGCTAGCGCGATTACCCGGAACGAGCAGTACTTC. As protein: CASSLKASAITRNEQYF.

The V gene is TRBV27, the J gene TRBJ1-3; D is unresolved. This CDR3 is 15 amino acids long. With 2 bases removed from V and 0 bases from J, the gap between germline ends came to 8 bases. Germline V gene sequence: CDR1 MNHEY, CDR2 SMNVEV (reference sequence). The CDR3 sequence is CASSLGGFSGNTIYF. The CDR3 DNA is TGTGCCAGCAGTTTAGGCGGCTTCTCTGGAAACACCATATATTTT.

The V and J genes are TRBV11-2 and TRBJ2-7, with TRBD2 matching over 8 bases. The CDR3 covers 18 residues. Germline lookup yields CDR1 SGHAT and CDR2 FQNNGV. The ends lost 5 bases at V and 1 base at J; junction bases unmatched: 16. The CDR3, as DNA: TGTGCCAGCAGCCCCACCGGAAGAAGGCGGGGGGCGTCCTACGAGCAGTACTTC. Translating it yields CASSPTGRRRGASYEQYF.

This sequence joins TRBV4-1 and TRBJ2-1; 9 bases map to TRBD2. CDR3 length: 14 amino acids. The J segment lost 7 bases and the V segment lost 2 bases, leaving 3 bases of the junction unmatched. Germline loops: CDR1 MGHRA, CDR2 YSYEKL. CDR3 residues: CASSQRGGANEQFF. Here the CDR3 DNA reads TGCGCCAGCAGCCAACGCGGGGGGGCGAATGAGCAGTTCTTC.

This clone was seen a few times. This chain links TRBV18 with TRBJ2-7; the D gene is possibly TRBD1 (5 bases). V was cut by 10 bases and J by 4 bases, with 17 bases left in between. The CDR3 totals 13 residues. Looked up from germline, CDR1 is KGHSH and CDR2 is LQKENI. CDR3 residues: CATSTGSSYEQYF. CDR3 sequence (DNA): TGTGCCACCAGTACAGGATCTTCTTACGAGCAGTACTTC.

The chain couples TRBV24-1 to TRBJ1-2, with D perhaps matching TRBD1 (6 bases). CDR1 and CDR2 (germline): KGHDR, SFDVKD. Trimming cost V 2 bases and J 3 bases, with 21 bases left between them. CDR3 length equals 18 residues. CDR3: CATSDWGFPGQRDYGYTF. For the CDR3, the DNA is TGTGCCACCAGTGATTGGGGCTTCCCGGGACAAAGGGACTATGGCTACACCTTC.

V and J are TRBV7-3 and TRBJ1-3; D might be TRBD1 (5 bases). CDR3 length: 13 amino acids. From germline, CDR1 is SGHTA and CDR2 FQGTGA. V was clipped by 9 bases and J by 0 bases, with 9 bases between them. CDR3 in amino acids: CASAGGSGNTIYF. CDR3 in DNA: TGTGCCAGTGCGGGGGGCTCTGGAAACACCATATATTTT.

The rearrangement links TRBV9 to TRBJ1-1; D gene uncertain. Germline CDR1 SGDLS, CDR2 YYNGEE. With 2 bases removed from V and 1 base from J, the gap between germline ends came to 9 bases. The CDR3 is 14 residues long. The CDR3 spells CASSVGVGNTEAFF. In DNA, the CDR3 is TGTGCCAGCAGCGTGGGCGTGGGGAACACTGAAGCTTTCTTT.

This clone was observed once. This chain links TRBV7-8 with TRBJ1-3; no definite D call. CDR3 length: 12 residues. Trimming left V 1 base short and J 9 bases short, with 7 bases between. Germline V gene sequence: CDR1 SGHVS, CDR2 FQNEAQ. CDR3 amino acids: CASSLESSTIYF. CDR3 sequence (DNA): TGTGCCAGCAGCTTAGAATCCTCCACCATATATTTT. The full variable domain, completed using reference TRBV7-8 and TRBJ1-3, is GAGVSQSPRYKVAKRGQDVALRCDPISGHVSLFWYQQALGQGPEFLTYFQNEAQLDKSGLPSDRFFAERPEGSVSTLKIQRTQQEDSAVYLCASSLESSTIYFGEGSWLTVV.

The V and J genes are TRBV27 and TRBJ1-4; D gene uncertain. The CDR3 covers 14 residues. Germline CDR1 is MNHEY and CDR2 is SMNVEV (reference sequence). Trimming cost V 6 bases and J 8 bases, with 16 bases left between them. The CDR3 region has the DNA TGTGCCAGCAGGAGTTATGAGGGTTGGGAAAAACTGTTTTTT. Translating it yields CASRSYEGWEKLFF. The full variable domain, completed using reference TRBV27 and TRBJ1-4, is EAQVTQNPRYLITVTGKKLTVTCSQNMNHEYMSWYRQDPGLGLRQIYYSMNVEVTDKGDVPEGYKVSRKEKRNFPLILESPSPNQTSLYFCASRSYEGWEKLFFGSGTQLSVL.